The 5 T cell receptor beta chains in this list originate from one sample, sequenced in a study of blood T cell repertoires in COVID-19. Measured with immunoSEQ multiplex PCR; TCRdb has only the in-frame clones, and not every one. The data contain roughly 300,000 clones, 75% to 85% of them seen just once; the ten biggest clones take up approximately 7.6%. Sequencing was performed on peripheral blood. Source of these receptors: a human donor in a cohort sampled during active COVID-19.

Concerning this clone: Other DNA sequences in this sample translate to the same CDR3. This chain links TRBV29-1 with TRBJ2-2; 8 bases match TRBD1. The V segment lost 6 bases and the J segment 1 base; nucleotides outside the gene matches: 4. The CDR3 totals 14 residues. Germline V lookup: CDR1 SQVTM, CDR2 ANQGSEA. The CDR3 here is CSVAGQGNTGELFF. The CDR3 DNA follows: TGCAGCGTGGCTGGACAGGGGAACACCGGGGAGCTGTTTTTT.

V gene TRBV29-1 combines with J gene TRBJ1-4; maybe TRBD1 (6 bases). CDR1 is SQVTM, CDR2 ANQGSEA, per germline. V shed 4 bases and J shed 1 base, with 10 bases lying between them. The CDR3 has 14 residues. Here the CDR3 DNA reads TGCAGCGTTGGAGGGGGATTAACTAATGAAAAACTGTTTTTT. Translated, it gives CSVGGGLTNEKLFF.

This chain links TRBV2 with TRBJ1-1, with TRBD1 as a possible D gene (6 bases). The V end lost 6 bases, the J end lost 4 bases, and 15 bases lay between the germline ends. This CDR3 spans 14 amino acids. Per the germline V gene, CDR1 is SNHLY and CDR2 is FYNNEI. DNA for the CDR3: TGTGCCAGCAGAGTACAGGGACGATCCACTGAAGCTTTCTTT. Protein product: CASRVQGRSTEAFF.

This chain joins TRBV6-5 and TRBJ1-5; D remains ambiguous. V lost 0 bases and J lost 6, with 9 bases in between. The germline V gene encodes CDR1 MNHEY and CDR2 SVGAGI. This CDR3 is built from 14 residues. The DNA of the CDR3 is TGTGCCAGCAGTTACTCAGAGGGTTTTCAGCCCCAGCATTTT. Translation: CASSYSEGFQPQHF.

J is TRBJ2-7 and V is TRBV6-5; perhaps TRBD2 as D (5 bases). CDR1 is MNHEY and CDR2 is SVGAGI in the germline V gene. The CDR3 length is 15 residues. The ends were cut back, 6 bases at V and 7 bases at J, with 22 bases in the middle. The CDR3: CASSPSRVGWEEQYF. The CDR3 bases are TGTGCCAGCAGCCCCTCCCGGGTGGGGTGGGAGGAGCAGTACTTC.